This TCR beta chain was sequenced in a study of shared clonotypes between healthy human individuals. Looking at the study overall: Three CD4 naive, three CD4 memory, two CD8 naive and one CD8 memory plate were used per donor. Study-level points and caveats: Sequencing depth was predicted to influence how clonotypes are shared among donors.

There were only Caucasian adults among the donors, and all lived in Nashville, Tennessee. The CD4+ fraction was divided into a CD45RA+ naive subset and a CD45RA-negative memory subset. This clone was recorded only once. What it recognizes is unknown. The sample contains more than one DNA sequence encoding this CDR3. Produced via immunoSEQ multiplex PCR; TCRdb's table is partial and in-frame only. The top ten clones hold approximately 0.5% of a sample with 800,000 to 1,200,000 clones, roughly 74% of them seen once. Germline V lookup: CDR1 MNHNY, CDR2 SVGAGI (reference sequence). The CDR3 totals 14 residues. Trimming at V came to 6 bases and at J to 4 bases, leaving 5 bases not matched to a gene.

The genes are TRBV6-6 and TRBJ1-3, with TRBD1 identical over 8 bases. Sequencing input: memory CD4+ T cells from PBMCs. Subset of the sample: CD45RA-negative fraction. The TCR originated in a man younger than 30 in good health. Some clones in this sample may be carry-over from other donors' samples. The CDR3 loop is CASRTGGAGNTIYF. For the CDR3, the DNA is TGTGCCAGCAGAACAGGGGGAGCGGGAAACACCATATATTTT.